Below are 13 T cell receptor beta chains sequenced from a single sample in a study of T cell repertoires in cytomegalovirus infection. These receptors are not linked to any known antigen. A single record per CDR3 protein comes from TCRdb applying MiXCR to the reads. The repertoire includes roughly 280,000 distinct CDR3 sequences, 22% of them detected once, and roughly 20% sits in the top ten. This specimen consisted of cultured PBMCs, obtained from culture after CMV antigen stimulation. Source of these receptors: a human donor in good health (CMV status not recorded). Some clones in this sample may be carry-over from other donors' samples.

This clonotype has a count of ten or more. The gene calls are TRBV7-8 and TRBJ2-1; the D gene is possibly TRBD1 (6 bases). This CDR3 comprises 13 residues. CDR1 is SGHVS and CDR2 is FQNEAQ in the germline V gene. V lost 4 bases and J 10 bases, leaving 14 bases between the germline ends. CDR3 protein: CASSSNTQGEQFF. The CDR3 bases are TGTGCCAGCAGCTCTAACACCCAGGGGGAGCAGTTCTTC.

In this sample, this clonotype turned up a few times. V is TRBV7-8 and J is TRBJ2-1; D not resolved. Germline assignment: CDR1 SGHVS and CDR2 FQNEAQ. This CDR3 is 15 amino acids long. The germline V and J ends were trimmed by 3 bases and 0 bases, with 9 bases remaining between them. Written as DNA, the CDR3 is TGTGCCAGCAGCTTGGAACTAAGCTCCTACAATGAGCAGTTCTTC. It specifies CASSLELSSYNEQFF.

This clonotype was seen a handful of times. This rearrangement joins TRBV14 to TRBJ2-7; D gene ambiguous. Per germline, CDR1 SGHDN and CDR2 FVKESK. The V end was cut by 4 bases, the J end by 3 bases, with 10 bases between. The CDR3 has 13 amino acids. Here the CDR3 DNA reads TGTGCCAGCAGCCTCAATGACTTCTACGAGCAGTACTTC. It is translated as CASSLNDFYEQYF.

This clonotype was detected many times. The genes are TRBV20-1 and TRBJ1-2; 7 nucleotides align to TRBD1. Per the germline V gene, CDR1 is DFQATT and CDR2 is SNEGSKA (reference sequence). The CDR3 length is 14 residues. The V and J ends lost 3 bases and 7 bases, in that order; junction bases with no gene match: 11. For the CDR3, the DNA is TGCAGTGCTAGCAGGACAGGCCCCCTTGGTGGCTACACCTTC. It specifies CSASRTGPLGGYTF.

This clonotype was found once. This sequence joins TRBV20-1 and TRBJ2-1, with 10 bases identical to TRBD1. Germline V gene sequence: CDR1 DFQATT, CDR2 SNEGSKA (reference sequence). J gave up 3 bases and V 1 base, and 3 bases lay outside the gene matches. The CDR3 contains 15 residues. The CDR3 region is CSARGTGGIYNEQFF. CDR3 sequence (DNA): TGCAGTGCTAGAGGGACAGGGGGAATCTACAATGAGCAGTTCTTC.

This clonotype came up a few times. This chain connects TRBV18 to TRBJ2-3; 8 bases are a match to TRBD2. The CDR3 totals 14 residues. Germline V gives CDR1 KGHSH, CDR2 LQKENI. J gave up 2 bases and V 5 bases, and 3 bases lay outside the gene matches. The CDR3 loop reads CASSTTSDTDTQYF. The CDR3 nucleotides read TGTGCCAGCTCAACGACTAGCGACACAGATACGCAGTATTTT.

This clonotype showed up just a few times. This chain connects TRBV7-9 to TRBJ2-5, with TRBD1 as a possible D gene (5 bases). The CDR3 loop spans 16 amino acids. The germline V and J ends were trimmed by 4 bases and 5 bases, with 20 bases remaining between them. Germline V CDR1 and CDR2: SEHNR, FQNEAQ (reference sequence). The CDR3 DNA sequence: TGTGCCAGCAGCTCACTCGACGTGGGGCGGCGGGAGACCCAGTACTTC. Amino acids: CASSSLDVGRRETQYF.

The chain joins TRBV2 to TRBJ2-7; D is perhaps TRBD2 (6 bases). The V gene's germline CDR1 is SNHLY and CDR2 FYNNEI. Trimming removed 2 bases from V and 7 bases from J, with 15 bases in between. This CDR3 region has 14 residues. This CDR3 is CASSEWREFREQYV. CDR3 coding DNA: TGTGCCAGCAGTGAATGGAGGGAGTTTAGGGAGCAGTACGTC.

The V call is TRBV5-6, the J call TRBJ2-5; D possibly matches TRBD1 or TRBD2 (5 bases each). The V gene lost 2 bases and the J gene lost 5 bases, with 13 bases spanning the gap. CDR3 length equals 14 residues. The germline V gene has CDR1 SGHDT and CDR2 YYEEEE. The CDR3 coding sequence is TGTGCCAGCAGCTTTTGGGGGATGGGGGAGACCCAGTACTTC. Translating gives CASSFWGMGETQYF.

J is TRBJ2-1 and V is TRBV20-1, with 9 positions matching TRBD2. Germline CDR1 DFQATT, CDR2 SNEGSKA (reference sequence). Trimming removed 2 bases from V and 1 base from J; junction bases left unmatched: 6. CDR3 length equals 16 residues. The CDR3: CSARLPSGKSYNEQFF. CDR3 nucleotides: TGCAGTGCTAGACTTCCTAGCGGGAAGTCCTACAATGAGCAGTTCTTC.

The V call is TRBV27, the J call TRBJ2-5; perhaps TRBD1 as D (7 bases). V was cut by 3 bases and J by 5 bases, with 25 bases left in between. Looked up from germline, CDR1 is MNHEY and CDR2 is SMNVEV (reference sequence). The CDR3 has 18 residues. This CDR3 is CASSFVGGGGVEEETQYF. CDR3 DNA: TGTGCCAGCAGTTTTGTCGGAGGAGGGGGCGTAGAGGAGGAGACCCAGTACTTC.

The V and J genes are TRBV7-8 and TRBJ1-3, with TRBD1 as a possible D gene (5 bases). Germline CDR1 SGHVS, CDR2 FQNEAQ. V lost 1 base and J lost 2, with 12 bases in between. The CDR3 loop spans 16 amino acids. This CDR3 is CASSLVAGGTGNTIYF. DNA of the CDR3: TGTGCCAGCAGCTTAGTTGCGGGGGGTACTGGAAACACCATATATTTT. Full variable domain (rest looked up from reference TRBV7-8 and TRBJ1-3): GAGVSQSPRYKVAKRGQDVALRCDPISGHVSLFWYQQALGQGPEFLTYFQNEAQLDKSGLPSDRFFAERPEGSVSTLKIQRTQQEDSAVYLCASSLVAGGTGNTIYFGEGSWLTVV.

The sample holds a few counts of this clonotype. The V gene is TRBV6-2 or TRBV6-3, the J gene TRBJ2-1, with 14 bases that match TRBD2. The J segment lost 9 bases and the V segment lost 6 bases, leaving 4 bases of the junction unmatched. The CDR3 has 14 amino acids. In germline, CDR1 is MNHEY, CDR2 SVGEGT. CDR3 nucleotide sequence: TGTGCCAGCAGGACTAGCGGGAGGGCAACTGAGCAGTTCTTC. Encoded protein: CASRTSGRATEQFF.